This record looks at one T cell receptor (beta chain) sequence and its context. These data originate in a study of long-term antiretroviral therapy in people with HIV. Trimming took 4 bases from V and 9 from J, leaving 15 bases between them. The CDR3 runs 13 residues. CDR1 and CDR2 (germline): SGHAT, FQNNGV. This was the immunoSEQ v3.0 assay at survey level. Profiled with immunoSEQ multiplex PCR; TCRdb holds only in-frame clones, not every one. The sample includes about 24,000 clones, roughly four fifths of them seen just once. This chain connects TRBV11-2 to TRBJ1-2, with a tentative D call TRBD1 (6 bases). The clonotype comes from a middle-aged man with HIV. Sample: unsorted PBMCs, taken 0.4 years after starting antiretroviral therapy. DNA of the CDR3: TGTGCCAGCAGCTCCACGGGACATCGGAGCTACACCTTC. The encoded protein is CASSSTGHRSYTF. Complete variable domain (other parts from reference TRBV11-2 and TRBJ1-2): EAGVAQSPRYKIIEKRQSVAFWCNPISGHATLYWYQQILGQGPKLLIQFQNNGVVDDSQLPKDRFSAERLKGVDSTLKIQPAKLEDSAVYLCASSSTGHRSYTFGSGTRLTVV.